The 10 T cell receptor beta chains in this list originate from one sample, sequenced in a study of PD-L1 blockade in urothelial cancer (TCRdb year 2017). In light of the paper, this sample's time point label describes: pretreatment peripheral blood. Library prep was done by the immunoSEQ multiplex PCR assay. Not all clones reach the TCRdb copy of this immuneACCESS table, which keeps in-frame sequences only. Checked studies attribute under half of the gap to unresolved V genes and leave the rest unexplained. This sample comprises roughly 54,000 clones, approximately 88% of them detected only once. The ten largest clones take up roughly 14% of the sample. The source material was PBMCs, sampled around atezolizumab (anti-PD-L1) treatment. The receptors were gathered from a woman in her fifties or sixties with urothelial cancer.

The chain joins TRBV10-3 to TRBJ2-7; TRBD2 is a possible D gene (5 bases). The CDR3 covers 14 residues. Trimming removed 0 bases at V and 7 bases at J, with 13 bases between. In germline, CDR1 is ENHRY, CDR2 SYGVKD. The CDR3 spells CAISESHGNEEQYF. DNA for the CDR3: TGTGCCATCAGTGAGTCACACGGGAACGAAGAGCAGTACTTC.

CDR3 in amino acids: CASSSWVSGGRNEQFF. The CDR3 coding sequence is TGCGCCAGCAGCTCCTGGGTCTCGGGAGGGCGGAATGAGCAGTTCTTC. The V and J genes are TRBV5-1 and TRBJ2-1, with 8 positions matching TRBD2. The germline gives CDR1 SGHRS, CDR2 YFSETQ. J gave up 7 bases and V 3 bases, and 12 bases lay outside the gene matches. This CDR3 has 16 residues.

The genes are TRBV5-4 and TRBJ2-5, with a weak D call TRBD2 (6 bases). The germline gives CDR1 SGHNT, CDR2 YYREEE (reference sequence). Trimming took 0 bases from V and 5 from J, leaving 8 bases between them. The CDR3 consists of 13 residues. The CDR3 protein is CASSLGGEETQYF. The CDR3 region has the DNA TGTGCCAGCAGCTTGGGGGGGGAGGAGACCCAGTACTTC.

The gene calls are TRBV29-1 and TRBJ2-7; D may be TRBD2 (6 bases). Germline CDR1 is SQVTM and CDR2 is ANQGSEA. V was shortened by 0 bases and J by 5 bases, with 17 bases between the two germline ends. The CDR3 has 15 residues. DNA of the CDR3: TGCAGCGTTGAAGAAAGGCGGGATGATTTCGACGAGCAGTACTTC. Protein: CSVEERRDDFDEQYF.

The chain recombines TRBV25-1 with TRBJ2-1; TRBD1 agrees at 8 bases. This CDR3 spans 17 amino acids. Losses at the gene ends were 4 bases for V and 7 bases for J; bases not matched to a gene: 15. CDR1 and CDR2 (germline): MGHDK, SYGVNS. CDR3 sequence: CASSGFSPGQAYNEQFF. DNA for the CDR3: TGTGCCAGCAGTGGGTTCTCGCCGGGACAGGCTTATAATGAGCAGTTCTTC.

The chain has TRBV5-1 and TRBJ2-3; D not resolved. V shed 1 base and J shed 0 bases, with 6 bases lying between them. Germline V gives CDR1 SGHRS, CDR2 YFSETQ. The length of the CDR3 is 14 residues. The chain's CDR3 is CASSLTTSTDTQYF. DNA for the CDR3: TGCGCCAGCAGCTTGACGACTAGCACAGATACGCAGTATTTT.

The rearrangement links TRBV7-9 to TRBJ1-5; D is ambiguous. The CDR3 is 15 residues long. CDR1 and CDR2 (germline): SEHNR, FQNEAQ (reference sequence). V lost 0 bases, J lost 2 bases, and 8 bases lay in between. The CDR3 is CASSLALGGNQPQHF. The DNA of the CDR3 is TGTGCCAGCAGCTTAGCGCTGGGAGGCAATCAGCCCCAGCATTTT.

The chain employs TRBV25-1 and TRBJ2-3; 9 bases are a match to TRBD2. The trim removed 3 bases at V and 2 bases at J, leaving 9 bases unmatched. The CDR3 is made up of 17 amino acids. CDR1 and CDR2 from the germline V gene are MGHDK and SYGVNS. The CDR3 is CASSDCTGTSNTDTQYF. The CDR3 nucleotides are TGTGCCAGCAGTGATTGCACCGGGACTAGCAACACAGATACGCAGTATTTT.

The genes are TRBV6-6 and TRBJ1-1; possibly TRBD1 for D (5 bases). V was shortened by 4 bases and J by 3 bases, with 15 bases between the two germline ends. The germline V gene encodes CDR1 MNHNY and CDR2 SVGAGI (reference sequence). This CDR3 spans 15 amino acids. CDR3 DNA: TGTGCCAGCAGTTCCACAGGTTCAACGGACACTGAAGCTTTCTTT. Translation gives CASSSTGSTDTEAFF.

This sequence joins TRBV5-1 and TRBJ2-7; tentative D call: TRBD1 (5 bases). Germline CDR1 reads SGHRS; CDR2 reads YFSETQ. The CDR3 sequence is 13 residues long. The V and J ends lost 0 bases and 4 bases respectively, with 8 bases between them. Here the CDR3 DNA reads TGCGCCAGCAGCTTGGTGACAGCGTACGAGCAGTACTTC. Protein sequence: CASSLVTAYEQYF. The entire variable domain, with the rest obtained from reference TRBV5-1 and TRBJ2-7, is as follows: KAGVTQTPRYLIKTRGQQVTLSCSPISGHRSVSWYQQTPGQGLQFLFEYFSETQRNKGNFPGRFSGRQFSNSRSEMNVSTLELGDSALYLCASSLVTAYEQYFGPGTRLTVT.